A selection of T cell receptor beta chains follows, all from one sample in a study of CD8+CD57+ T cells in acquired aplastic anemia. MiXCR was run by TCRdb on the reads, yielding one entry per CDR3 protein. The sample carries 150,000 to 200,000 distinct CDR3 sequences, about 60% recorded once. Sequenced material: sorted CD4+, CD8+, or CD8+CD57+ T cells (not recorded which) from PBMCs. Receptors originate from a human donor with aplastic anemia. CDR3s include the opening cysteine and the closing phenylalanine or tryptophan. Each record gives: clone size, D gene, V gene, J gene, CDR3 protein, CDR3 DNA. D genes are given only for firm matches. Size tells how often a clone was seen (once, few, many) or the class of an expanded clone, and some rows leave it out.

clone_size: .
d_call: TRBD2
v_call: TRBV20-1
j_call: TRBJ2-1
cdr3_aa: CSARVGLAYYNEQFF
cdr3_nt: TGCAGTGCTAGAGTGGGACTAGCGTACTACAATGAGCAGTTCTTC

clone_size: .
d_call: .
v_call: TRBV11-2
j_call: TRBJ2-3
cdr3_aa: CASSLYYNEQYF
cdr3_nt: TGTGCCAGCAGCCTATACTACAATGAGCAGTATTTT

clone_size: .
d_call: .
v_call: TRBV7-3
j_call: TRBJ1-2
cdr3_aa: CASSFEGQTIF
cdr3_nt: TGTGCCAGCAGCTTCGAGGGACAAACCATCTTC

clone_size: .
d_call: .
v_call: TRBV24-1
j_call: TRBJ2-2
cdr3_aa: CATSGTYNTGELFF
cdr3_nt: TGTGCCACCAGTGGGACTTATAACACCGGGGAGCTGTTTTTT

clone_size: many
d_call: .
v_call: TRBV2
j_call: TRBJ2-1
cdr3_aa: CASSDEGGEYNEQFF
cdr3_nt: TGTGCCAGCAGTGATGAAGGGGGGGAATACAATGAGCAGTTCTTC

clone_size: .
d_call: .
v_call: TRBV7-2
j_call: TRBJ2-7
cdr3_aa: CASSQTPISTYEQYF
cdr3_nt: TGTGCCAGCAGCCAAACCCCCATCTCTACCTACGAGCAGTACTTC

clone_size: .
d_call: .
v_call: TRBV4-2
j_call: TRBJ2-2
cdr3_aa: CASSQAHRTVNTGELFF
cdr3_nt: TGTGCCAGCAGCCAAGCACATAGAACAGTGAACACCGGGGAGCTGTTTTTT

clone_size: .
d_call: .
v_call: TRBV7-8
j_call: TRBJ1-3
cdr3_aa: CASSTPKATSGNTIYF
cdr3_nt: TGTGCCAGCAGCACCCCTAAGGCTACCTCTGGAAACACCATATATTTT

clone_size: .
d_call: TRBD1
v_call: TRBV11-1
j_call: TRBJ1-2
cdr3_aa: CASSFDLTGAGGYTF
cdr3_nt: TGTGCCAGCAGCTTTGACCTGACAGGGGCTGGCGGCTACACCTTC

clone_size: .
d_call: .
v_call: TRBV20-1
j_call: TRBJ2-2
cdr3_aa: CSARKGPQNTGELFF
cdr3_nt: TGCAGTGCTAGAAAGGGGCCGCAGAACACCGGGGAGCTGTTTTTT

clone_size: .
d_call: .
v_call: TRBV9
j_call: TRBJ2-7
cdr3_aa: CASSGGGLEGFNEQYF
cdr3_nt: TGTGCCAGCAGCGGAGGCGGGCTAGAGGGGTTCAACGAGCAGTACTTC